This is a list of T cell receptor beta chains from one sample in a study of cytomegalovirus exposure and HLA in healthy donors. Clones were sequenced by immunoSEQ multiplex PCR, and TCRdb holds only the in-frame ones, with some missing. The sample shows 160,000 or so clones, roughly 80% of them seen only once. The sequenced sample consisted of PBMCs. Receptors were obtained from a male donor in good health and CMV-seronegative. The CDR3 runs from the conserved cysteine through the conserved F or W. The D gene is left open where the match is weak. Expanded clones get a size class; other rows say once, few or many, or leave the size out.

v_gene	abundance	d_gene	len	j_gene	CDR3nt	CDR3aa
TRBV7-2	NA	NA	13	TRBJ1-5	TGTGCCAGCAGCCCGCGAGCGAATCAGCCCCAGCATTTT	CASSPRANQPQHF
TRBV20-1	few	NA	10	TRBJ2-1	TGCAGTGCTAGGGAGAATGAGCAGTTCTTC	CSARENEQFF
TRBV28	NA	TRBD1	16	TRBJ1-2	TGTGCCAGCAGTACCTCCGGGACAGGGGGTTACTATGGCTACACCTTC	CASSTSGTGGYYGYTF
TRBV9	NA	TRBD2	17	TRBJ2-3	TGTGCCAGCAGCTCGGGACTAGCGGGAGGAGTTGCAGATACGCAGTATTTT	CASSSGLAGGVADTQYF
TRBV19	NA	TRBD1	12	TRBJ1-5	TGTGCCAGCACGACAGGGACTTGGCCCCAGCATTTT	CASTTGTWPQHF
TRBV7-6	few	NA	14	TRBJ2-7	TGTGCCAGCAGCCCTCAGGGGAGCTCCTACGAGCAGTACTTC	CASSPQGSSYEQYF
TRBV25-1	NA	NA	18	TRBJ2-1	TGTGCCAGCAGTGAATCACCTTTGGGAAGGGGCCCTTACAATGAGCAGTTCTTC	CASSESPLGRGPYNEQFF
TRBV4-3	NA	TRBD1	16	TRBJ2-7	TGCGCCAGCAGCCAAGGATCAGGGACAGGGGGCCACGAGCAGTACTTC	CASSQGSGTGGHEQYF
TRBV11-2	NA	NA	15	TRBJ1-4	TGTGCCAGCAGCTTACGGCAGGGGACTAATGAAAAACTGTTTTTT	CASSLRQGTNEKLFF
TRBV10-3	once	NA	15	TRBJ1-2	TGTGCCATCAGTGCCGGGGAGGGAGCGGGCTATGGCTACACCTTC	CAISAGEGAGYGYTF
TRBV6-5	NA	NA	16	TRBJ1-4	TGTGCCAGCAGTTACTCCCCTCAGGGGACTAATGAAAAACTGTTTTTT	CASSYSPQGTNEKLFF
TRBV4-2	NA	TRBD1	16	TRBJ1-2	TGTGCCAGCAGCCAATCCAAAGGGACAGGGACCTATGGCTACACCTTC	CASSQSKGTGTYGYTF
TRBV5-4	NA	TRBD1	13	TRBJ1-1	TGTGCCAGCAGCTTGTGGACAGGGAACGAAGCTTTCTTT	CASSLWTGNEAFF
TRBV19	NA	TRBD1	15	TRBJ1-5	TGTGCCAGTAGTATACAGGGGGCAGGGTGGCAGCCCCAGCATTTT	CASSIQGAGWQPQHF
TRBV28	NA	NA	12	TRBJ2-5	TGTGCCAGCAGTAAAGCCATAGAGACCCAGTACTTC	CASSKAIETQYF
TRBV9	NA	TRBD1	16	TRBJ1-1	TGTGCCAGCAGCTCTCCGTCCGGGACAGGGAACACTGAAGCTTTCTTT	CASSSPSGTGNTEAFF
TRBV6-5	NA	TRBD2	16	TRBJ2-3	TGTGCCAGCAGTTACCGCCGCGGGAGGGCCACAGATACGCAGTATTTT	CASSYRRGRATDTQYF
TRBV7-8	NA	NA	13	TRBJ2-2	TGTGCCAGCATAACAGGGACCACCGGGGAGCTGTTTTTT	CASITGTTGELFF
TRBV11-2	NA	TRBD2	14	TRBJ2-5	TGTGCCAGCAGCTTCGGCGGGGGTCAAGAGACCCAGTACTTC	CASSFGGGQETQYF
TRBV5-6	NA	NA	14	TRBJ2-7	TGTGCCAGCAGCCCGGTGGGGCTCTCCTACGAGCAGTACTTC	CASSPVGLSYEQYF
TRBV2	NA	TRBD1	14	TRBJ2-7	TGTGCCAGCAGGGGACAGGGCAAAACCTACGAGCAGTACTTC	CASRGQGKTYEQYF
TRBV2	NA	NA	16	TRBJ1-3	TGTGCCAGCAGTGAATACGGAGCGAACTCTGGAAACACCATATATTTT	CASSEYGANSGNTIYF
TRBV5-4	NA	TRBD1	16	TRBJ1-1	TGTGCCAGCAGCTTGGCAGGGGGCCGGAGGAACACTGAAGCTTTCTTT	CASSLAGGRRNTEAFF
TRBV19	NA	TRBD1	13	TRBJ2-7	TGTGCCAGTAGTACCCTACAGGGGAACGAGCAGTACTTC	CASSTLQGNEQYF
TRBV4-3	few	NA	15	TRBJ2-7	TGCGCCAGCAGCCAAGATCTAGGGGATGGTGGCGAGCAGTACTTC	CASSQDLGDGGEQYF
TRBV21-1	NA	NA	17	TRBJ1-5	TGTGCCAGCAGCAAAGAGACAGGGACCCTTAGCAATCAGCCCCAGCATTTT	CASSKETGTLSNQPQHF
TRBV2	NA	TRBD1	14	TRBJ1-2	TGTGCCAGCAGTGACTTTAACAGGGGGAACGGCTACACCTTC	CASSDFNRGNGYTF
TRBV7-2	NA	NA	18	TRBJ2-1	TGTGCCAGCAGCTTAGGTCCCTCCCCACCGAGCTCCTACAATGAGCAGTTCTTC	CASSLGPSPPSSYNEQFF
TRBV6-1	NA	TRBD1	14	TRBJ1-5	TGTGCCAGCAGCCCCGACGGACAGGGTCGGCCCCAGCATTTT	CASSPDGQGRPQHF
TRBV29-1	NA	TRBD2	14	TRBJ2-1	TGCAGCGCGGCCGGGACTAGCGGGCACAATGAGCAGTTCTTC	CSAAGTSGHNEQFF
TRBV5-1	NA	TRBD2	16	TRBJ2-5	TGCGCCAGCAGCCCCCTAGCGGGGGGGCTCCAAGAGACCCAGTACTTC	CASSPLAGGLQETQYF
TRBV7-2	NA	NA	13	TRBJ1-2	TGTGCCAGCAGCTTGAGCCTACAGGGCTTCTACACCTTC	CASSLSLQGFYTF
TRBV15	NA	TRBD2	17	TRBJ2-3	TGTGCCACCAGCAGAGATCTACTAGCGGGATATTTTAATACGCAGTATTTT	CATSRDLLAGYFNTQYF
TRBV14	once	TRBD2	19	TRBJ2-4	TGTGCCAGCAGCCAAGATTCCCGCCATCTGGGACTAGCGGAAAACATTCAGTACTTC	CASSQDSRHLGLAENIQYF
TRBV6-1	NA	NA	14	TRBJ1-2	TGTGCCAGCAGTGAAGCTCCCCGGACAGATGGCTACACCTTC	CASSEAPRTDGYTF
TRBV19	NA	TRBD1	13	TRBJ1-2	TGTGCCAGTAGCCCACGGGACAGGGCTGGCTACACCTTC	CASSPRDRAGYTF
TRBV6-5	NA	NA	11	TRBJ2-1	TGTGCCAGCGGGCCCAACAATGAGCAGTTCTTC	CASGPNNEQFF
TRBV6-5	few	NA	12	TRBJ2-1	TGTGCCAGCAGCCGACAGCGTGACAAGTGGTTCTTC	CASSRQRDKWFF